This TCR beta chain stems from a study of T cell responses to AZD1222 COVID-19 vaccine (dated by TCRdb to the early 2020s). For context, the study as a whole: AZD1222 recipients given second doses at about 4 weeks or at about 12 weeks were pooled, since spike-specific TCR depth and breadth were not found to differ between the two schedules. A total of approximately 240 trial participants underwent TCR sequencing, of whom some 200 had received two doses of AZD1222 and roughly 26 had received two doses of the MenACWY control vaccine. Trial participants were enrolled by age into 18-55, 56-69 and 70-plus year subgroups, with roughly 160, 29 and 62 TCR-sequenced participants respectively.

The CDR3 regions of human TCRbeta chains were analyzed by immunosequencing. The paper's data handling went like this. Repertoire TCRs were checked for matches against a reference library of SARS-CoV-2-specific TCRs that had been generated using the MIRA antigen-specificity platform. Breadth was defined as the fraction of unique TCRs that were SARS-CoV-2-associated. Depth was defined as the fraction of total T cells that were SARS-CoV-2-associated. Each spike-specific TCR was assigned to its reactive spike region and to a CD4 or CD8 class using the MIRA data. Log10-transformed breadth and depth values were compared by one-way ANOVA with Sidak's multiple comparisons tests. The source is immuneACCESS, and TCRdb retained only in-frame sequences with V and J called. Part of the clones is not carried over; for the studies checked, unresolved V genes explain less than half of this, and the remainder is unexplained. V, J and clone size derive from that table, while D and trimming were established from the DNA sequence. The sample has 110,000 to 150,000 clones on record, around 93% of them singletons. Roughly 2.8% of the sample is taken by the ten largest.

Note on this clone: Its binding antigen is unknown. Per-base quality was not reported, and no clone a single base away is much larger than it.

In the germline V gene, CDR1 corresponds to KGHDR and CDR2 to SFDVKD. Relative to germline, V is 0 bases shorter and J is 0 bases shorter, with 9 bases between their ends. The cysteine opens and the phenylalanine closes a CDR3 of 16 amino acids. Here the CDR3 DNA is all that survives: 48 bases in frame from base 1. What the work shows at the level of the full study, not this receptor alone: The whole spike protein was spanned by vaccine-associated CD4 TCRs, and dominant responses were seen in regions 160-218 and 743-854. Reportedly, close to half of the unique spike-specific TCRs recognized epitopes lying outside the regions that are mutated in the B.1.351 and B.1.1.7 variants. In the small 56-69-year group, the increase in depth fell short of significance, most likely because of low power. Participants were mostly white British, with more females than males. The authors suggested clonal diversity may have been underestimated. After two AZD1222 doses, spike-specific TCR breadth and depth were significantly higher than at day 0 and than in MenACWY recipients. Only a handful of AZD1222 recipients were SARS-CoV-2 seropositive at baseline, limiting conclusions about previously exposed vaccinees. No day 14 peak-response samples were available, so repertoires were characterized only after the peak T cell response.

The time point label, read with the paper, signifies: baseline before first vaccination. The vaccinee samples were drawn from two UK trials, COV001 and COV002, one of which was a single-blind randomized controlled phase 2/3 trial testing AZD1222 (ChAdOx1 nCoV-19) in healthy adults. Trial participant PBMC samples were collected at day 0 and day 28 after the second dose for TCRbeta chain sequencing. This TCR was recovered from an adult in good health. Recombination connected TRBV24-1 to TRBJ2-3; a confident D gene designation cannot be given. The material was peripheral blood, obtained on day 0 of AZD1222 vaccination. The nucleotides read TGTGCCACCAGTGATTTGGCAGGACGTAGCACAGATACGCAGTATTTT. Its protein product is CATSDLAGRSTDTQYF.